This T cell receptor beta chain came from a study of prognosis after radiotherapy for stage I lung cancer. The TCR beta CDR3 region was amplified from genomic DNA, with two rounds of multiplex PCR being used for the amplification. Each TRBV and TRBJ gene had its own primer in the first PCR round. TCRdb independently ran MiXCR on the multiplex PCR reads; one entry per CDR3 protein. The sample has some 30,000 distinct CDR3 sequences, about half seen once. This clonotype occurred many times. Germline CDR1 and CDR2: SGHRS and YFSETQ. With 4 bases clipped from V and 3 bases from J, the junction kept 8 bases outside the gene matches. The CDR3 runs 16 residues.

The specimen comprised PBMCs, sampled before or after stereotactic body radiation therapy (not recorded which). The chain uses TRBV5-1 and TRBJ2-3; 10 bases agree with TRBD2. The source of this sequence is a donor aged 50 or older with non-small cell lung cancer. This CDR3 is CASSDPTSGTTDTQYF. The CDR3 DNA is TGCGCCAGCAGCGACCCCACTAGCGGGACAACAGATACGCAGTATTTT.